The clone carrying this TCR beta chain was counted ten times or more. The germline CDR1 and CDR2 sequences are DFQATT and SNEGSKA (reference sequence). This CDR3 has 15 residues. The J segment lost 0 bases and the V segment lost 5 bases, leaving 9 bases of the junction unmatched. The entry originates in a study of molecular identifiers for immune sequencing clone quantification. TCRdb reprocessed the PCR reads via MiXCR and lists one record per CDR3 protein. The sample carries about 65,000 distinct CDR3 sequences, about 17% recorded once. The sequence was collected from a human donor in good health. Some libraries in this study had Jurkat cell RNA spiked in. The chain recombines TRBV20-1 with TRBJ2-7; TRBD1 matches at 8 bases. Sequenced: naive CD8+ T cells from blood, with Jurkat cell RNA spiked in. Subset noted: FACS-sorted CD8+CD4-CCR7+CD45RA+ naive T cells. The CDR3 sequence: CSAPDRQGASYEQYF. The DNA for the CDR3 is TGCAGTGCTCCGGACCGGCAGGGGGCCTCCTACGAGCAGTACTTC.